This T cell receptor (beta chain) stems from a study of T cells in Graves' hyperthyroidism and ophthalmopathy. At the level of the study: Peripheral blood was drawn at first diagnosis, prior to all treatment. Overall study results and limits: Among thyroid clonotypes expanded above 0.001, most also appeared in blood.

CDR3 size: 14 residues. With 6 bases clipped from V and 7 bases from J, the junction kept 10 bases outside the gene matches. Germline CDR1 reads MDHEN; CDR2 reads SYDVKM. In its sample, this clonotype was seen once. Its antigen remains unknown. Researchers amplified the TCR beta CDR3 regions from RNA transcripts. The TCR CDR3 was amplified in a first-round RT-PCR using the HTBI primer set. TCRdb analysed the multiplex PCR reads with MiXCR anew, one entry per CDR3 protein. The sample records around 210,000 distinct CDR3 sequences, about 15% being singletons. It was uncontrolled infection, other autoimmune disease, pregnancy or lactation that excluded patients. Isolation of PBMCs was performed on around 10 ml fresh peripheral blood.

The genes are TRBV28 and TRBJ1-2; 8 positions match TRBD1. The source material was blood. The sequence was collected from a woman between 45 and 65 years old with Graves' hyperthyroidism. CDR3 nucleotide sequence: TGTGCCAGCAGGGGAACGGACAGGGTAGTTGGCTACACCTTC. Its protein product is CASRGTDRVVGYTF.